A single sample gave rise to the 31 T cell receptor beta chains below, sequenced in a study of early T cells in non-severe SARS-CoV-2 infection. A single record per CDR3 protein comes from TCRdb applying MiXCR to the 5' RACE reads. The repertoire holds 45,000 or so distinct CDR3 sequences, with around 6% as singletons. The sample was whole blood. The receptors shown here come from an adult who was a healthcare worker with PCR-confirmed SARS-CoV-2 infection or an uninfected control (not recorded which).

This clonotype appeared many times. The gene calls are TRBV3-1 and TRBJ2-7; TRBD1 aligns across 7 bases. The CDR3 is 14 amino acids. Germline trimming cut 1 base from V and 4 bases from J; bases unmatched to any gene: 4. Germline CDR1 LGHDT, CDR2 YNNKEL (reference sequence). CDR3 bases: TGTGCCAGCAGCCAAGCCGGGACAGCTTACGAGCAGTACTTC. As protein: CASSQAGTAYEQYF.

This clonotype was detected many times. This rearrangement joins TRBV28 to TRBJ2-2; D is uncertain. The germline V gene has CDR1 MDHEN and CDR2 SYDVKM. This CDR3 comprises 11 residues. The ends were cut back, 3 bases at V and 7 bases at J, with 3 bases in the middle. The DNA of the CDR3 is TGTGCCAGCAGTTTGGTCGGGGAGCTGTTTTTT. As protein: CASSLVGELFF.

This clonotype showed up many times. This rearrangement joins TRBV4-1 to TRBJ1-1; perhaps TRBD1 as D (5 bases). The CDR3 totals 16 residues. V lost 0 bases and J lost 2, with 13 bases in between. Germline lookup yields CDR1 MGHRA and CDR2 YSYEKL. The CDR3 DNA is TGCGCCAGCAGCCAAGATGCCCTCGGGGGAAACACTGAAGCTTTCTTT. Translation gives CASSQDALGGNTEAFF.

The chain links TRBV2 to TRBJ2-5; possibly TRBD1 for D (6 bases). The germline CDR1 and CDR2 sequences are SNHLY and FYNNEI. This CDR3 is 14 amino acids long. Trimming took 4 bases from V and 4 from J, leaving 13 bases between them. CDR3 in DNA: TGTGCCAGCAGTGCGGGCAGGGGTTTAGAGACCCAGTACTTC. Residues: CASSAGRGLETQYF.

This clonotype came up many times. This sequence joins TRBV20-1 and TRBJ2-7; 8 bases match TRBD1. With V trimmed by 2 bases and J by 5 bases, 8 bases remained unmatched. The CDR3 totals 14 residues. Germline V lookup: CDR1 DFQATT, CDR2 SNEGSKA (reference sequence). CDR3 amino acids: CSARQGADLDEQYF. CDR3 sequence (DNA): TGCAGTGCTAGACAGGGGGCCGATCTGGACGAGCAGTACTTC.

The V and J genes are TRBV7-7 and TRBJ2-5; 11 bases fit TRBD2. Per the germline V gene, CDR1 is SSHAT and CDR2 is FNYEAQ (reference sequence). Losses at the gene ends were 5 bases for V and 4 bases for J; bases not matched to a gene: 12. There are 17 residues in the CDR3. The chain's CDR3 is CASSLGLAEGLGETQYF. The DNA for the CDR3 is TGTGCCAGCAGCCTGGGACTAGCGGAGGGCCTGGGAGAGACCCAGTACTTC.

Many counts were recorded for this clonotype. The chain couples TRBV6-5 to TRBJ2-3; perhaps TRBD1 as D (5 bases). V lost 8 bases to trimming and J lost 2 bases, with 14 bases between them. Germline-derived CDR1 and CDR2 are MNHEY and SVGAGI. This CDR3 region has 14 residues. The CDR3 DNA reads TGTGCCAGCTCTGTGGGGCCGTACACAGATACGCAGTATTTT. Its protein product is CASSVGPYTDTQYF.

This clonotype was picked up many times. The chain links TRBV15 to TRBJ2-3; 10 bases map to TRBD2. The germline V gene encodes CDR1 LNHNV and CDR2 YYDKDF (reference sequence). V was clipped by 2 bases and J by 3 bases; unmatched bases: 5. The CDR3 runs to 16 residues. Written as DNA, the CDR3 is TGTGCCACCAGCAGATCAACTAGCGGGACTACAGATACGCAGTATTTT. Amino acid sequence: CATSRSTSGTTDTQYF. Complete variable domain (other parts from reference TRBV15 and TRBJ2-3): DAMVIQNPRYQVTQFGKPVTLSCSQTLNHNVMYWYQQKSSQAPKLLFHYYDKDFNNEADTPDNFQSRRPNTSFCFLDIRSPGLGDTAMYLCATSRSTSGTTDTQYFGPGTRLTVL.

This clonotype was recorded many times. The chain uses TRBV6-5 and TRBJ2-7; D might be TRBD2 (6 bases). CDR3 size: 14 residues. Trimming removed 2 bases at V and 5 bases at J, with 13 bases between. Germline lookup yields CDR1 MNHEY and CDR2 SVGAGI. CDR3 residues: CASSYLGGVNEQYF. For the CDR3, the DNA is TGTGCCAGCAGTTACCTCGGAGGGGTAAACGAGCAGTACTTC.

This clonotype was detected a few times. J is TRBJ2-3 and V is TRBV28, with TRBD2 matching over 8 bases. V was clipped by 5 bases and J by 2 bases; unmatched bases: 6. Germline-derived CDR1 and CDR2 are MDHEN and SYDVKM. This CDR3 is built from 15 residues. The DNA of the CDR3 is TGTGCCAGCAGTACGGCTAGCGGGTACACAGATACGCAGTATTTT. This codes for CASSTASGYTDTQYF.

This clonotype appeared many times. CDR3 amino acids: CASSLDFGTSDRGTDTQYF. CDR3 DNA: TGTGCCAGCAGTTTAGATTTTGGGACTAGCGATCGCGGCACAGATACGCAGTATTTT. The rearrangement uses TRBV12-3 or TRBV12-4 and TRBJ2-3, with TRBD2 matching 10 bases. This CDR3 contains 19 residues. V lost 1 base and J lost 1; bases outside the gene matches: 11.

This clonotype was seen repeatedly, ten times or more. The chain's CDR3 is CASSQDRDRDGELFF. CDR3 sequence (DNA): TGTGCCAGCAGCCAAGATCGGGACAGGGACGGGGAGCTGTTTTTT. The chain carries TRBV3-1 and TRBJ2-2; TRBD1 matches at 9 bases. Trimming cost V 0 bases and J 7 bases; bases outside gene matches: 3. This CDR3 comprises 15 residues. Germline V gene data show CDR1 as LGHDT and CDR2 as YNNKEL (reference sequence).

In this sample, this clonotype turned up many times. The rearrangement joins TRBV20-1 to TRBJ2-5; TRBD2 might be the D (5 bases). The CDR3 has 14 residues. The germline CDR1 and CDR2 sequences are DFQATT and SNEGSKA (reference sequence). V lost 8 bases, J lost 7 bases, and 23 bases lay in between. DNA of the CDR3: TGCAGTACCGTGAGGGTGGACGGGATTGTGACCCAGTACTTC. This translates into CSTVRVDGIVTQYF.

This clonotype came up many times. The chain's CDR3 is CASSPHGRGPYLTNYGYTF. CDR3 sequence (DNA): TGTGCCAGCAGCCCCCACGGGAGGGGCCCTTACCTGACTAACTATGGCTACACCTTC. The chain is built from TRBV7-9 and TRBJ1-2; D is perhaps TRBD1 (5 bases). This CDR3 comprises 19 residues. The germline V and J ends were trimmed by 5 bases and 0 bases, with 25 bases remaining between them. Germline-derived CDR1 and CDR2 are SEHNR and FQNEAQ (reference sequence).

This clonotype was recorded many times. The rearrangement links TRBV6-6 to TRBJ2-7; 7 nucleotides agree with TRBD1. CDR3 size: 15 residues. Germline values: CDR1 MNHNY, CDR2 SVGAGI (reference sequence). After removal of 6 bases from V and 6 bases from J, the junction contained 14 bases not matched to a gene. For the CDR3, the DNA is TGTGCCAGCAGGCCCGGACAGGCCGACGTAGGCGAGCAGTACTTC. The encoded protein is CASRPGQADVGEQYF.

As to this clonotype: A much larger clonotype is one base distant, so this may be a read error. The CDR3 does not close with the conserved phenylalanine or tryptophan, likely indicating a read error. No DNA is shown, since the ends of the CDR3 on it are uncertain; the CDR3 is the one TCRdb lists. This chain uses TRBV1 with TRBJ1-5; the table's D call TRBD1 went unverified against the DNA. TRBV1 is classified as a pseudogene. The CDR3 is 16 residues long, counting both termini. The CDR3 loop reads CTSSRRTGGSWEPQHS.

This clonotype showed up just a few times. The genes are TRBV10-1 and TRBJ1-5; D might be TRBD1 (6 bases). Germline V lookup: CDR1 WNHNN, CDR2 SYGVQD (reference sequence). Trimming stripped 4 bases from V and 5 bases from J, with 12 bases between. The CDR3 consists of 14 residues. For the CDR3, the DNA is TGCGCCAGCAGTGGGGGGACACCTGATCAGCCCCAGCATTTT. The encoded protein is CASSGGTPDQPQHF.

In this sample, this clonotype turned up a few times. The chain employs TRBV7-2 and TRBJ2-5, with D perhaps matching TRBD1 (6 bases). The CDR3 runs to 13 residues. From germline, CDR1 is SGHTA and CDR2 FQGNSA. Trimming left V 1 base short and J 5 bases short, with 8 bases between. The CDR3 sequence: CASSLDRVETQYF. The CDR3 nucleotides are TGTGCCAGCAGCTTAGACAGGGTCGAGACCCAGTACTTC.

With respect to this clonotype: A much larger clonotype is one base distant, so this may be a read error. The CDR3 sequence is CASSDSAGGANAQYF. The CDR3 region has the DNA TGTGCCAGCAGTGACTCCGCAGGGGGCGCGAATGCGCAGTATTTT. J is TRBJ2-3 and V is TRBV6-4; 8 bases line up with TRBD1. V lost 0 bases and J lost 10; bases outside the gene matches: 9. The CDR3 runs to 15 residues. From germline, CDR1 is MRHNA and CDR2 SNTAGT.

In this sample, this clonotype turned up a few times. V is TRBV28 and J is TRBJ2-7, with TRBD1 matching 7 bases. Germline lookup yields CDR1 MDHEN and CDR2 SYDVKM. Trimming took 6 bases from V and 1 from J; bases not matched to a gene: 3. The CDR3 runs to 13 residues. CDR3 sequence: CASRRTGSYEQYF. In DNA form, the CDR3 reads TGTGCCAGCAGGCGGACAGGATCCTACGAGCAGTACTTC.

By its share, this clonotype is medium-sized. CDR3 bases: TGTGCCAGCAGTGATCGGCAGGACCTCAATCAGCCCCAGCATTTT. Encoded protein: CASSDRQDLNQPQHF. The chain couples TRBV2 to TRBJ1-5; D is uncertain. Germline V gives CDR1 SNHLY, CDR2 FYNNEI. There are 15 residues in the CDR3. The germline V and J ends were trimmed by 3 bases and 3 bases, with 12 bases remaining between them.

This clonotype was seen repeatedly, ten times or more. The chain is built from TRBV11-2 and TRBJ2-2; D ambiguous. Germline CDR1 SGHAT, CDR2 FQNNGV. The V end lost 4 bases, the J end lost 3 bases, and 6 bases lay between the germline ends. This CDR3 contains 13 residues. Here the CDR3 DNA reads TGTGCCAGCAGCTGGGGTGACACCGGGGAGCTGTTTTTT. Translated, it gives CASSWGDTGELFF.

This clonotype was observed a few times. This chain connects TRBV6-5 to TRBJ1-6, with TRBD1 identical over 7 bases. Germline values: CDR1 MNHEY, CDR2 SVGAGI. The trim removed 6 bases at V and 7 bases at J, leaving 6 bases unmatched. The CDR3 sequence is 14 residues long. CDR3: CASSRDSPNSPLHF. CDR3 DNA: TGTGCCAGCAGCAGGGACAGCCCCAATTCACCCCTCCACTTT.

This clonotype was seen a few times. V and J are TRBV19 and TRBJ1-5; TRBD1 aligns across 10 bases. Germline loops: CDR1 LNHDA, CDR2 SQIVND (reference sequence). With 4 bases clipped from V and 5 bases from J, the junction kept 2 bases outside the gene matches. The CDR3 is 14 residues long. The CDR3 DNA reads TGTGCCAGTAGTAGGACAGGGGGGCATCAGCCCCAGCATTTT. Protein: CASSRTGGHQPQHF.

The sample holds a few counts of this clonotype. The gene calls are TRBV11-2 and TRBJ2-7; perhaps TRBD1 as D (6 bases). CDR1 and CDR2 from the germline V gene are SGHAT and FQNNGV. Between the trimmed V and J ends, which lost 5 bases and 4 bases, there was a span of 18 bases. This CDR3 contains 15 residues. DNA of the CDR3: TGTGCCAGCAGCAAATCCGGGACAAGATATTACGAGCAGTACTTC. Residues: CASSKSGTRYYEQYF.

This clonotype was picked up many times. The rearrangement links TRBV12-3 or TRBV12-4 to TRBJ1-5; D gene unclear. The CDR3 has 13 residues. Trimming left V 1 base short and J 8 bases short, with 9 bases between. CDR3 sequence reads: CASSLGAGKPQHF. The CDR3 DNA is TGTGCCAGCAGTTTAGGGGCCGGGAAGCCCCAGCATTTT.

The CDR3, as DNA: TGTGCCAGCAGTTTTTCCGGTGGTGAAGGCCTCACAGATACGCAGTATTTT. Its translation: CASSFSGGEGLTDTQYF. V gene TRBV7-9 combines with J gene TRBJ2-3; D not resolved. Germline V lookup: CDR1 SEHNR, CDR2 FQNEAQ (reference sequence). Trimming shortened V by 6 bases and J by 2 bases, and 21 bases separated the two germline ends. This CDR3 contains 17 residues.

This clonotype was detected ten times or more. The chain combines TRBV12-3 or TRBV12-4 with TRBJ2-2; D not resolved. V lost 4 bases, J lost 5 bases, and 11 bases lay in between. CDR3 length: 14 amino acids. The CDR3 is CASSSYRSTGELFF. CDR3 nucleotides: TGTGCCAGCAGTTCGTATCGCAGTACCGGGGAGCTGTTTTTT.

The sample holds many counts of this clonotype. The V call is TRBV4-1, the J call TRBJ2-5; no firm D call. CDR3 length: 12 amino acids. Per the germline V gene, CDR1 is MGHRA and CDR2 is YSYEKL. Trimming cost V 4 bases and J 3 bases, with 6 bases left between them. CDR3 sequence (DNA): TGCGCCAGCAGCCCTACCGAAGAGACCCAGTACTTC. Its protein product is CASSPTEETQYF.

This clonotype was seen more than once but under ten times. The V call is TRBV5-1, the J call TRBJ1-6; D might be TRBD1 (5 bases). V dropped 0 bases and J dropped 10 bases, with 11 bases sitting between them. There are 14 residues in the CDR3. Germline lookup yields CDR1 SGHRS and CDR2 YFSETQ. For the CDR3, the DNA is TGCGCCAGCAGCTTGGAAAGCAGGGCATCACCCCTCCACTTT. Protein product: CASSLESRASPLHF.

This chain joins TRBV7-2 and TRBJ1-3, with D unclear. The V end was cut by 3 bases, the J end by 0 bases, with 12 bases between. The CDR3 totals 16 residues. The germline V gene has CDR1 SGHTA and CDR2 FQGNSA. The DNA for the CDR3 is TGTGCCAGCAGCTTTGCAGAGAGAGACTCTGGAAACACCATATATTTT. Amino acids: CASSFAERDSGNTIYF.